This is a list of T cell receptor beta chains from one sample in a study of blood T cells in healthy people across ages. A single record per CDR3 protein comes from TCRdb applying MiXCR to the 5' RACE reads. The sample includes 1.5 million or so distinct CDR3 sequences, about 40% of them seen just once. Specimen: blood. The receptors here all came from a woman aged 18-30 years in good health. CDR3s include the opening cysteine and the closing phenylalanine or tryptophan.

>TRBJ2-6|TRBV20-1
CSVKRTGGTGANVLTF
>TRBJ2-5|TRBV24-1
CATSDVDTPGGETQYF
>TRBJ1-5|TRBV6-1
CASGVFGQPQHF
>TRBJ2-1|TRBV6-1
CASTTLWEQFF
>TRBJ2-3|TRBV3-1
CASSPAGRMVDTQYF
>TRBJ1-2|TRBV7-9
CASTESGQLSYGYTF
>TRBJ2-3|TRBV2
CASGTGLAGGADTQYF
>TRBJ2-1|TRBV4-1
CASSQGPLANEQFF
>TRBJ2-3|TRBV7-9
CASRQVPLRGSGWDTQYF
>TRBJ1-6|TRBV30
CAWNPRREDSPPHF
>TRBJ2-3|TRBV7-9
CASRPSGRADTQYF
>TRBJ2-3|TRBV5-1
CASSLSVPTDTQYF
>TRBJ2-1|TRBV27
CASSYGTGAYNEQFF
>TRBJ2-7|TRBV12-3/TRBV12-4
CASSPSSGGSYEQYF
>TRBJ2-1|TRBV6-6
CASSYSFETSGSNEQFF
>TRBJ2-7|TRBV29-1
CSVVPATYEQYF
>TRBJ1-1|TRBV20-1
CSARGGPTEAFF
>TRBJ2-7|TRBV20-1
CSASPPSEQYF
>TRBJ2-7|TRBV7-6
CASSSQTSSYEQYF
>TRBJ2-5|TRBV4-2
CASSHPATDERETQYF
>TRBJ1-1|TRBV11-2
CASSSRWQDSMNTEAFF
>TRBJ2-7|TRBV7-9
CASSAGTVASYEQYF
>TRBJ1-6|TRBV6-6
CASRTGIDSPLHF
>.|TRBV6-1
CASRAPGDFEQYF
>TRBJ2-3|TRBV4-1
CASSQPLRVRANTQYF
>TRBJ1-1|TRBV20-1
CSARDSAHLATEAFF
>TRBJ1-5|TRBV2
CASSDDRNQPQHF
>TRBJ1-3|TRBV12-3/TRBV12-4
CASSLFAPGSGNTIYF
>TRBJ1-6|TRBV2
CASERDRGNNSPLHF
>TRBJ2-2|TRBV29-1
CSAQETTGGELFF
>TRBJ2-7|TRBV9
CASSHRDSPYEQYF
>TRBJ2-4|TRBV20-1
CSAPTSMAKNIQYF
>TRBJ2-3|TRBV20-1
CSTKGLAGGTDTQYF
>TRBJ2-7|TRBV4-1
CASSLGDRGNEQYF
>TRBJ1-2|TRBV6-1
CASSLTGYAGYTF
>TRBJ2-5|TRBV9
CASNVGVQGGETQYF
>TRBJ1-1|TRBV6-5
CASRKGFGTEAFF
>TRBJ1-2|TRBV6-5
CASSYLRGGGVSGYTF
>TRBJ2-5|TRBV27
CATNRAPGEQYF